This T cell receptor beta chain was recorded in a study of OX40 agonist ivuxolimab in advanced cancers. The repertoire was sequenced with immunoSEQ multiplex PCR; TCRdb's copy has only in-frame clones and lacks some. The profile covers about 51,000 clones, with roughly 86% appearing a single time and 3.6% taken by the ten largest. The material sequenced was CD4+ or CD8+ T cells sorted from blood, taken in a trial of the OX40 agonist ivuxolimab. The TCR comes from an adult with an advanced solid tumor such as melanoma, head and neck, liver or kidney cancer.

CDR3 DNA sequence: TGTGCCAGCAGTTTGTACGACCGTGACTACGAGCAGTACTTC. Translated: CASSLYDRDYEQYF. V gene TRBV28 combines with J gene TRBJ2-7; the D is unclear. With 3 bases removed from V and 3 bases from J, the gap between germline ends came to 12 bases. CDR3 length equals 14 residues. Germline V gene data show CDR1 as MDHEN and CDR2 as SYDVKM.